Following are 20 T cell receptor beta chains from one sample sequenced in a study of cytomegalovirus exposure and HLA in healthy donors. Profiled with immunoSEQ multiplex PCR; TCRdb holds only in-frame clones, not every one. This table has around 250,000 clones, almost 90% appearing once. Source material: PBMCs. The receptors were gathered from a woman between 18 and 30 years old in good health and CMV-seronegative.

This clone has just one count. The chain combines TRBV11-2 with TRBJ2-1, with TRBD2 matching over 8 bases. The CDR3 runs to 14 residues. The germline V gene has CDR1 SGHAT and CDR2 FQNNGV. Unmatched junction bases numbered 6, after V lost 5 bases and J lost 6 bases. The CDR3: CASSLRLATNEQFF. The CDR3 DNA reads TGTGCCAGCAGCCTCCGACTAGCGACCAATGAGCAGTTCTTC.

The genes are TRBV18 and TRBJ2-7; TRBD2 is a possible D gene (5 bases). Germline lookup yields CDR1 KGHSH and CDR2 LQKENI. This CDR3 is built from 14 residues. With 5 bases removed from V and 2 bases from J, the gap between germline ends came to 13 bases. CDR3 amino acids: CASSTKTTTYEQYF. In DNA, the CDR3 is TGTGCCAGCTCAACCAAGACTACTACCTACGAGCAGTACTTC. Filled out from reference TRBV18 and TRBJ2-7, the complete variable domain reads NAGVMQNPRHLVRRRGQEARLRCSPMKGHSHVYWYRQLPEEGLKFMVYLQKENIIDESGMPKERFSAEFPKEGPSILRIQQVVRGDSAAYFCASSTKTTTYEQYFGPGTRLTVT.

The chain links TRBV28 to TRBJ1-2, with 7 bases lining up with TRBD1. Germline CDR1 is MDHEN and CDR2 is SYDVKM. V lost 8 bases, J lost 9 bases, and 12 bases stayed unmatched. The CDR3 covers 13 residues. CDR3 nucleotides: TGTGCCAGCTCCCCCGAGGGGGCGCGAAGCTACACCTTC. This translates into CASSPEGARSYTF.

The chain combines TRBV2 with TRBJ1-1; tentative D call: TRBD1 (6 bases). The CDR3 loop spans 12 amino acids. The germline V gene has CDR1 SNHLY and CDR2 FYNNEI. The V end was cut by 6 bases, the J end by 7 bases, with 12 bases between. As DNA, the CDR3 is TGTGCCAGCAGAAACAGGGTTGGTGAAGCTTTCTTT. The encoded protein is CASRNRVGEAFF.

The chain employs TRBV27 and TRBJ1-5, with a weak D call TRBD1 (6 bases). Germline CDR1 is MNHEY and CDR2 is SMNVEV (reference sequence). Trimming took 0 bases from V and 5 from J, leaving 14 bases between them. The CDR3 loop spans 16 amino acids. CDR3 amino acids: CASSLSLTGSYQPQHF. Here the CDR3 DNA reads TGTGCCAGCAGTTTATCTTTGACAGGTAGTTATCAGCCCCAGCATTTT.

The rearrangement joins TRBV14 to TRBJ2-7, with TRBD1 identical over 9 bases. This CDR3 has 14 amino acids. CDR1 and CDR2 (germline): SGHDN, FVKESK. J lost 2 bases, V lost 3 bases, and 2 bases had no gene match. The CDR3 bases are TGTGCCAGCAGCCAGGGACAGGGCCCCTACGAGCAGTACGTC. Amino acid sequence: CASSQGQGPYEQYV.

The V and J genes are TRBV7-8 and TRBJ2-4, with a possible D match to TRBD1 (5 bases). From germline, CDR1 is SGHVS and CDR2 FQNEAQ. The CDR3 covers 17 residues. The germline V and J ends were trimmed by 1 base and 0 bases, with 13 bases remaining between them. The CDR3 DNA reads TGTGCCAGCAGCTTAGGGTCCCTGGGGCTAGCCAAAAACATTCAGTACTTC. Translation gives CASSLGSLGLAKNIQYF.

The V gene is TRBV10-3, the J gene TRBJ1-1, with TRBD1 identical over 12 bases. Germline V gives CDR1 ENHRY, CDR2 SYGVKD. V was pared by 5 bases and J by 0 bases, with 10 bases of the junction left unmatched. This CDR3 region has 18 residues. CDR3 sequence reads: CAISQSRDRGRMNTEAFF. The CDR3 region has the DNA TGTGCCATCAGTCAAAGCCGGGACAGGGGGCGTATGAACACTGAAGCTTTCTTT.

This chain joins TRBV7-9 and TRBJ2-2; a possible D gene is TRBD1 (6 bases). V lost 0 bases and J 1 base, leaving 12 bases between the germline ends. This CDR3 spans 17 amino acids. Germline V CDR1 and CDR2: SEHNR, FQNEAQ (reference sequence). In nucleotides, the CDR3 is TGTGCCAGCAGCTTAGCGGGGGCAGGGGTGAACACCGGGGAGCTGTTTTTT. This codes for CASSLAGAGVNTGELFF. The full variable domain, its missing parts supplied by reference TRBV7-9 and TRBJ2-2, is DTGVSQNPRHKITKRGQNVTFRCDPISEHNRLYWYRQTLGQGPEFLTYFQNEAQLEKSRLLSDRFSAERPKGSFSTLEIQRTEQGDSAMYLCASSLAGAGVNTGELFFGEGSRLTVL.

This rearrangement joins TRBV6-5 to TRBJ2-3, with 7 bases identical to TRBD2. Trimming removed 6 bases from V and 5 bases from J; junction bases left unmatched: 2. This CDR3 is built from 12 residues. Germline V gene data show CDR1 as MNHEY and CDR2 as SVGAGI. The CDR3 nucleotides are TGTGCCAGCAGGGGGGAGGGAGATACGCAGTATTTT. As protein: CASRGEGDTQYF.

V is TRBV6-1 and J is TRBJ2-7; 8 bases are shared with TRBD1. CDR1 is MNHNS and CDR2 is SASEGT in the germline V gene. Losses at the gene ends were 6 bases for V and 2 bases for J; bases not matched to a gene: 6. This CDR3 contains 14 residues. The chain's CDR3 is CASRTGQGAYEQYV. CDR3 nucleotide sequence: TGTGCCAGCAGGACCGGACAGGGTGCCTACGAGCAGTACGTC.

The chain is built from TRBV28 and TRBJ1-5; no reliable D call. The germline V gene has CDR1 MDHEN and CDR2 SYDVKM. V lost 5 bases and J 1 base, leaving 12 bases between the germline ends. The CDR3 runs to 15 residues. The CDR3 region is CASSLLWESNQPQHF. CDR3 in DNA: TGTGCCAGCAGTCTGCTTTGGGAGAGCAATCAGCCCCAGCATTTT.

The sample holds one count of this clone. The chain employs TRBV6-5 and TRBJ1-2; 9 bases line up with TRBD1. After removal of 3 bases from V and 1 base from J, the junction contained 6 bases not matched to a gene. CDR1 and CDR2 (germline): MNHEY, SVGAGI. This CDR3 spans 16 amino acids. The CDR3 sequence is CASSYTTGGGNYGYTF. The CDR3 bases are TGTGCCAGCAGTTATACGACAGGGGGAGGTAACTATGGCTACACCTTC.

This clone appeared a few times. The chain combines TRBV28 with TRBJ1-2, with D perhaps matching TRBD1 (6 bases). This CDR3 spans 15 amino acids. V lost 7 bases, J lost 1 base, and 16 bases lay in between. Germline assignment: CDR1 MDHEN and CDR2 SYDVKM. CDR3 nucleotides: TGTGCCAGCACCCCCGGTGGACAGATTAACTATGGCTACACCTTC. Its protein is CASTPGGQINYGYTF.

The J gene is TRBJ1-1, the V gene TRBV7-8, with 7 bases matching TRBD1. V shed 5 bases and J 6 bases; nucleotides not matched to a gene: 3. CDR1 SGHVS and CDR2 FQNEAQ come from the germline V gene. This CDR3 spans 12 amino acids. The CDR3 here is CASSHDRAEAFF. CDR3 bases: TGTGCCAGCAGCCATGACAGGGCTGAAGCTTTCTTT.

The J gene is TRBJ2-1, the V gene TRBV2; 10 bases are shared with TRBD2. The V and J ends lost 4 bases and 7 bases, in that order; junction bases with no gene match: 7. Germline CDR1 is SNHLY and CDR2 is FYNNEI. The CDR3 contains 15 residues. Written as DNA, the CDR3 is TGTGCCAGCAGTGCCGGGACTAGCGTTGGGAATGAGCAGTTCTTC. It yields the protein CASSAGTSVGNEQFF.

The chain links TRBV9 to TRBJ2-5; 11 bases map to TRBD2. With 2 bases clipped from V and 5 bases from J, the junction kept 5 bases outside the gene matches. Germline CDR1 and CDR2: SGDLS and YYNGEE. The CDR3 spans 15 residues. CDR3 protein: CASSVSGGEWETQYF. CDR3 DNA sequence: TGTGCCAGCAGCGTTAGCGGGGGGGAATGGGAGACCCAGTACTTC. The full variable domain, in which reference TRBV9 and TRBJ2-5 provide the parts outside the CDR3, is DSGVTQTPKHLITATGQRVTLRCSPRSGDLSVYWYQQSLDQGLQFLIQYYNGEERAKGNILERFSAQQFPDLHSELNLSSLELGDSALYFCASSVSGGEWETQYFGPGTRLLVL.

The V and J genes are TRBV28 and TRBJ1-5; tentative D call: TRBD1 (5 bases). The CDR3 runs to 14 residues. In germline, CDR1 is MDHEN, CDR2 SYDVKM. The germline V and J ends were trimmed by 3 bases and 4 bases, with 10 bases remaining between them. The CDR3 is CASSFKTANQPQHF. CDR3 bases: TGTGCCAGCAGTTTTAAGACAGCTAATCAGCCCCAGCATTTT.

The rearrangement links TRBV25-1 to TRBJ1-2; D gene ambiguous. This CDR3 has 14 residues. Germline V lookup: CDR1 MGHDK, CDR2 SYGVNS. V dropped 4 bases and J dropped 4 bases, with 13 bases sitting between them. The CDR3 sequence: CASSGRLQFYGYTF. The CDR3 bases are TGTGCCAGCAGTGGTCGGTTACAGTTCTATGGCTACACCTTC.

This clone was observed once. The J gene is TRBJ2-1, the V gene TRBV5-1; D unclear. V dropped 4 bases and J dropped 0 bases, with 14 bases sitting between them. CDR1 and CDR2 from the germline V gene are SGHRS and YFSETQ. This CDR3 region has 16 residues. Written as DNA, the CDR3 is TGCGCCAGCAGCCAACTAACTCCTAGCTCCTACAATGAGCAGTTCTTC. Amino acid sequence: CASSQLTPSSYNEQFF.